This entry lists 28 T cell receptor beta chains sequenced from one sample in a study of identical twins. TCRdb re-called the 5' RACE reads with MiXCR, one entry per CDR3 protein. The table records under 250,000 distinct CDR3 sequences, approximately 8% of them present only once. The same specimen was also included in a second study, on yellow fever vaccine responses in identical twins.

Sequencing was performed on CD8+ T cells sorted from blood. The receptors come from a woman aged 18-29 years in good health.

For the CDR3, the DNA is TGTGCCAGCAGTTGGGAAGGGGGCACTGAAGCTTTCTTT. As protein: CASSWEGGTEAFF. The chain employs TRBV12-3 or TRBV12-4 and TRBJ1-1; tentatively, D is TRBD1 (6 bases). The CDR3 runs to 13 residues. Trimming took off 4 bases at V and 4 bases at J, with 10 bases between the two ends.

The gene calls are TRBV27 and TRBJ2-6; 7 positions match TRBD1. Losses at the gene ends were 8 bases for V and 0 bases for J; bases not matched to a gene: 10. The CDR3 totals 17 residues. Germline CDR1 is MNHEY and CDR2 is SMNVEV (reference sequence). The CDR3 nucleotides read TGTGCCAGCTCAGACAGGGTTAGGGACTCTGGGGCCAACGTCCTGACTTTC. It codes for CASSDRVRDSGANVLTF.

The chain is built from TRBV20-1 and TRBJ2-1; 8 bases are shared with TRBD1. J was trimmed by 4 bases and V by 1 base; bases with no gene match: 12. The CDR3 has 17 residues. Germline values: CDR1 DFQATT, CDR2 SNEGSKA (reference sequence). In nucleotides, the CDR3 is TGCAGTGCTAGAGTGGCTGGGGGGACAGGTGCTTACAATGAGCAGTTCTTC. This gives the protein CSARVAGGTGAYNEQFF.

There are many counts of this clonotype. The CDR3 loop is CASRQGGTEAFF. DNA for the CDR3: TGTGCCAGCAGACAAGGGGGCACTGAAGCTTTCTTT. V is TRBV12-3 or TRBV12-4 and J is TRBJ1-1, with D perhaps TRBD1 (6 bases). V lost 6 bases, J lost 4 bases, and 9 bases lay in between. This CDR3 contains 12 residues.

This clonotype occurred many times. In nucleotides, the CDR3 is TGTGCCAGCAGCCAAGATTTGCGCCGGGCAGATACGCAGTATTTT. Amino acid sequence: CASSQDLRRADTQYF. The chain recombines TRBV14 with TRBJ2-3; D gene uncertain. In germline, CDR1 is SGHDN, CDR2 FVKESK. The V end lost 0 bases, the J end lost 4 bases, and 11 bases lay between the germline ends. The CDR3 has 15 residues.

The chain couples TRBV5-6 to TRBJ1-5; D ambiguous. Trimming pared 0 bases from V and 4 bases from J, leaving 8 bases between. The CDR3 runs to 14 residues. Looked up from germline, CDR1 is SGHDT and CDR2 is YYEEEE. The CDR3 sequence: CASSLGAGNQPQHF. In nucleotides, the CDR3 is TGTGCCAGCAGCTTGGGTGCCGGGAATCAGCCCCAGCATTTT.

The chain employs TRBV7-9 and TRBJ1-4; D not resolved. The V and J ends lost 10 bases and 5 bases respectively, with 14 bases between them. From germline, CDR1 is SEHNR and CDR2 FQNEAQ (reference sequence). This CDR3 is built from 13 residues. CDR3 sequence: CATAGSYNEKLFF. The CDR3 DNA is TGTGCCACCGCGGGTAGTTACAATGAAAAACTGTTTTTT.

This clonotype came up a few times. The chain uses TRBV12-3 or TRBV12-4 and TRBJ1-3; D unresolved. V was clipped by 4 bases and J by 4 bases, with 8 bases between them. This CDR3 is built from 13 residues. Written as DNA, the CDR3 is TGTGCCAGCAGTTCACCGAACGGAAACACCATATATTTT. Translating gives CASSSPNGNTIYF.

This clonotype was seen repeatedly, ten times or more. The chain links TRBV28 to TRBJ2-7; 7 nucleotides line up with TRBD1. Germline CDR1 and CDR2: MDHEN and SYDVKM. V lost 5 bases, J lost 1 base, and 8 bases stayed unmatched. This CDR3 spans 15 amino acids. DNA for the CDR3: TGTGCCAGCAGTGGTCAGACAGGGATTTCCTACGAGCAGTACTTC. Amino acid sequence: CASSGQTGISYEQYF. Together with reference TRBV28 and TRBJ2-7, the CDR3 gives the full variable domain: DVKVTQSSRYLVKRTGEKVFLECVQDMDHENMFWYRQDPGLGLRLIYFSYDVKMKEKGDIPEGYSVSREKKERFSLILESASTNQTSMYLCASSGQTGISYEQYFGPGTRLTVT.

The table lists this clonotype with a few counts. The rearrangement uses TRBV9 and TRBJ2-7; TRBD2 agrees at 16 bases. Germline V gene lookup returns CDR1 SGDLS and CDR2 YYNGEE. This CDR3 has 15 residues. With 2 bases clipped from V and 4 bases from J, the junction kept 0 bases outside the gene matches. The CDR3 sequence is CASSVGLAGGYEQYF. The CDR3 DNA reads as TGTGCCAGCAGCGTGGGACTAGCGGGAGGGTACGAGCAGTACTTC. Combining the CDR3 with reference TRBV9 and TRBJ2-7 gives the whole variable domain DSGVTQTPKHLITATGQRVTLRCSPRSGDLSVYWYQQSLDQGLQFLIQYYNGEERAKGNILERFSAQQFPDLHSELNLSSLELGDSALYFCASSVGLAGGYEQYFGPGTRLTVT.

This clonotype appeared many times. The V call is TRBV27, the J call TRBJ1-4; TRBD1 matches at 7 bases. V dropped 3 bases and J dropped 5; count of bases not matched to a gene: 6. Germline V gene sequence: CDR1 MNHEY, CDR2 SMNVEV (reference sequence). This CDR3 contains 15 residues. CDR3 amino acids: CASSFGGQANEKLFF. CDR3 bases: TGTGCCAGCAGTTTTGGTGGACAGGCCAATGAAAAACTGTTTTTT. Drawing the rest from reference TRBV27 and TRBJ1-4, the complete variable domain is EAQVTQNPRYLITVTGKKLTVTCSQNMNHEYMSWYRQDPGLGLRQIYYSMNVEVTDKGDVPEGYKVSRKEKRNFPLILESPSPNQTSLYFCASSFGGQANEKLFFGSGTQLSVL.

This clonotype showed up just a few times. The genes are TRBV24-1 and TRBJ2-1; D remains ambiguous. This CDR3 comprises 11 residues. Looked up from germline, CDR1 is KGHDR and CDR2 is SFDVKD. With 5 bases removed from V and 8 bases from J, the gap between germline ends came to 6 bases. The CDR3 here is CATSVGYEQFF. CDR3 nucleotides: TGTGCCACCAGTGTGGGGTATGAGCAGTTCTTC.

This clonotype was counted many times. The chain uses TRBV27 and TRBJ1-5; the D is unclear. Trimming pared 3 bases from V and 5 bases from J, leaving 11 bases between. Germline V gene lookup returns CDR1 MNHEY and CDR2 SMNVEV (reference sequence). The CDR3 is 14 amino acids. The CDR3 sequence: CASSFGSSHQPQHF. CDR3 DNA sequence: TGTGCCAGCAGTTTTGGCAGTTCACATCAGCCCCAGCATTTT.

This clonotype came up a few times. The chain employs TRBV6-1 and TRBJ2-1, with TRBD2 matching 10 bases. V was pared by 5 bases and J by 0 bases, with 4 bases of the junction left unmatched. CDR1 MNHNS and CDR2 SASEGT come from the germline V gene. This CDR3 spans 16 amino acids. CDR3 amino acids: CASSPPSGSSYNEQFF. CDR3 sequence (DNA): TGTGCCAGCAGTCCCCCTAGCGGGAGCTCCTACAATGAGCAGTTCTTC.

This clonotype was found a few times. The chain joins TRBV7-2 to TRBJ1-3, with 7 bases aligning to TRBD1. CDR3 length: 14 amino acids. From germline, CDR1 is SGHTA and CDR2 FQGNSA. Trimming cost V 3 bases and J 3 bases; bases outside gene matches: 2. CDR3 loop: CASSFTGVGNTIYF. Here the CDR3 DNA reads TGTGCCAGCAGCTTCACAGGGGTTGGAAACACCATATATTTT.

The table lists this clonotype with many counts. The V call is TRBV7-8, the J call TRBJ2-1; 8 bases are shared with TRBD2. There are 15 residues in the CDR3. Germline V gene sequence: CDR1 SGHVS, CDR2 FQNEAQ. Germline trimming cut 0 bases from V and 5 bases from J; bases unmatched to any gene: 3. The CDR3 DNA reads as TGTGCCAGCAGCTTAGCCCTAGCGGGCAACAATGAGCAGTTCTTC. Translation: CASSLALAGNNEQFF.

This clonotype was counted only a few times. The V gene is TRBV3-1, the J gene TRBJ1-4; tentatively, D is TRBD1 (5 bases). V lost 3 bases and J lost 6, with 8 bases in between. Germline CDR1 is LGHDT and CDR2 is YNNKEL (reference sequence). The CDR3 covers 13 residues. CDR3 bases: TGTGCCAGCAGCCATCTGGGGGATGAAAAACTGTTTTTT. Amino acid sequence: CASSHLGDEKLFF.

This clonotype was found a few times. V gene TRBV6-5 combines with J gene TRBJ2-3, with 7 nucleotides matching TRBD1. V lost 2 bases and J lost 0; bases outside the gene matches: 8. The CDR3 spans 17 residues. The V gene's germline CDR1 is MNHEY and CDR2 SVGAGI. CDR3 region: CASSYPRQGSSTDTQYF. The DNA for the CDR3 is TGTGCCAGCAGTTACCCCCGACAGGGTTCGAGCACAGATACGCAGTATTTT.

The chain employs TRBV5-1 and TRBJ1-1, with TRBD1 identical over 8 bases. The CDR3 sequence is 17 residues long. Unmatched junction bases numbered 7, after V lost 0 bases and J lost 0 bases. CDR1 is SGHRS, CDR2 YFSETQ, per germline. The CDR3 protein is CASSLGWGRGLNTEAFF. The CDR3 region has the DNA TGCGCCAGCAGCTTGGGGTGGGGCAGGGGGCTGAACACTGAAGCTTTCTTT.

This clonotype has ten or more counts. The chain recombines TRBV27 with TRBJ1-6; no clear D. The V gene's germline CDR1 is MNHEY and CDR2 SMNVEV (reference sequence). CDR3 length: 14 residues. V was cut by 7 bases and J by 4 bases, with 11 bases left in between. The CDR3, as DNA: TGTGCCAGCAAAGAACCGAAGTATAATTCACCCCTCCACTTT. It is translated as CASKEPKYNSPLHF.

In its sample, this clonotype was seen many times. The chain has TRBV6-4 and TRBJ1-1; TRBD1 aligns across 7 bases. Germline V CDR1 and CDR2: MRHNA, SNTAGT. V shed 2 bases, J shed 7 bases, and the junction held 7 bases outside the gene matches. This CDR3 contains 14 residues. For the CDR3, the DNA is TGTGCCAGCAGTGACGGCAGGGGGTCAAATGAAGCTTTCTTT. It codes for CASSDGRGSNEAFF.

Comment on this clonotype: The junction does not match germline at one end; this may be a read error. The CDR3 sequence: CATSQQGQGAFADTQYF. CDR3 bases: TGTGCCACCAGCCAACAGGGACAGGGGGCTTTTGCAGATACGCAGTATTTT. V gene TRBV3-1 combines with J gene TRBJ2-3; 12 bases agree with TRBD1. Per germline, CDR1 LGHDT and CDR2 YNNKEL (reference sequence). This CDR3 has 17 residues.

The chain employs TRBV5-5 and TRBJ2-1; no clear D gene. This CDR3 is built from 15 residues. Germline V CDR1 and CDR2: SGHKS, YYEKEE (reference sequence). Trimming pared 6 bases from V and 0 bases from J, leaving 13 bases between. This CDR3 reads CASTNSGSSYNEQFF. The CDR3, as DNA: TGTGCCAGCACAAACAGTGGAAGCTCCTACAATGAGCAGTTCTTC.

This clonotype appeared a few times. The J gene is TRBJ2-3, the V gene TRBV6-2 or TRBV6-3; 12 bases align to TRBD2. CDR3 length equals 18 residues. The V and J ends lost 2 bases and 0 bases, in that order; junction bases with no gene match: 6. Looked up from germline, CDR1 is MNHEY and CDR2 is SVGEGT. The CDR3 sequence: CASSYRLAGALSTDTQYF. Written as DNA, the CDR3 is TGTGCCAGCAGTTACAGACTAGCGGGGGCCCTAAGCACAGATACGCAGTATTTT.

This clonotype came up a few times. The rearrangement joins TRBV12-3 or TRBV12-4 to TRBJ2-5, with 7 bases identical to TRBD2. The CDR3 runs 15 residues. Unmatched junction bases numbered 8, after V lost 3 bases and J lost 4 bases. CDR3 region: CASSFAGVFPETQYF. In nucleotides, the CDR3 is TGTGCCAGCAGTTTTGCGGGAGTATTCCCAGAGACCCAGTACTTC.

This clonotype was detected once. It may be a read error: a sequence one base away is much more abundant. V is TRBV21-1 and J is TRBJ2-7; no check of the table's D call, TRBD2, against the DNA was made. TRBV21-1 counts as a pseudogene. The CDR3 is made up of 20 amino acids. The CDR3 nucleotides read TGTGCCAGCAGCAACAACAGGGGCTGCCGGGCTAGCGGGGGGGCTATCGAGCAGTACGTC. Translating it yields CASSNNRGCRASGGAIEQYV.

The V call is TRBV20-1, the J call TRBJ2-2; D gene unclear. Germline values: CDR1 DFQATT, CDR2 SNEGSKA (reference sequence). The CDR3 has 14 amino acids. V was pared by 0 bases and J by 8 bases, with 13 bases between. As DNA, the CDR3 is TGCAGTGCTAGAGAGGACCTATTGGTGGGGGAGCTGTTTTTT. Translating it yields CSAREDLLVGELFF.

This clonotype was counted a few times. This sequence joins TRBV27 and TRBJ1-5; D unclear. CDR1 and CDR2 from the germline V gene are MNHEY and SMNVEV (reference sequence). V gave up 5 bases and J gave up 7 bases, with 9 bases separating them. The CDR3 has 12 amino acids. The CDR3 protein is CASSRKGQPQHF. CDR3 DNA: TGTGCCAGCAGTAGGAAAGGACAGCCCCAGCATTTT.